This T cell receptor beta chain emerged from a study of cytomegalovirus exposure and HLA in healthy donors (dated by TCRdb to between 2016 and 2019). Regarding the study in general: An earlier analysis of about 530 of the donors reported 276 Gb of sequence data and roughly 120 million unique TCR beta sequences obtained from 180 million or so T cells. An early release covering 550 to 700 HLA-typed donors comprised approximately 300 gigabases of sequencing data and around 86 million unique TCR sequences. Among the roughly 390 genotyped donors, about 83% belonged to the genetic ancestry cluster associated with self-reported Caucasian donors. The aim of the study was to test whether cataloging public T cell receptors could identify signatures of past pathogen exposure. Using immunosequencing, the study profiled T cell repertoires from 500 to 800 subjects and related those repertoires to cytomegalovirus serostatus. A separate validation cohort of roughly 130 different subjects was used in addition to the 666-subject first cohort. High-throughput TCR immunosequencing, statistical association of individual TCRs with disease status, and machine learning were combined to predict cytomegalovirus infection status. A later analysis re-analyzed previously published TCR beta repertoires from about 730 donors and added high-resolution HLA genotyping to study TCR occurrence patterns. Rather than using new phenotypic data, the later analysis identified candidate immune exposures from TCR beta sequences and from how often those sequences occurred across donors. To decide whether each TCR beta V gene segment behaved as functional or pseudogenic, an earlier analysis of several hundred of the donors relied on high-throughput TCR beta sequencing. Donor age, sex, ethnicity and CMV serostatus were compiled alongside the repertoire data. Genome-wide SNP genotypes for about 55% of the roughly 670 donors were used in a later genetic analysis, which treated that subset as a discovery cohort. Every repertoire in the discovery cohort had been generated on one and the same sequencing platform. Both class I and class II loci were covered by HLA typing, at four-digit resolution. Typing coverage differed by locus: A, B, C, DRB1 and DQB1 were typed in roughly 620-630 donors, DQA1 in 522, DPA1 in 606, and DPB1 in just under 490. Because of strong linkage in the cohort, a handful of DR-DQ haplotypes were treated as single units for association and clustering. Among roughly 400 genotyped donors of the cohort, an average of about 240,000 unique TCR beta nucleotide sequences were sequenced per donor, roughly 20% of them non-productive. What the authors observed across the whole study: The earlier analysis of almost 600 of the donors excluded 15 to 20 rarely observed V segments, including chromosome 9 orphons, because counts were too low. Most TCR sequences were seen in very few donors, while some public TCRs were found in many individuals. An association between a missense DCLRE1C variant and V-gene and J-gene trimming of TCR beta chains was found in a later genetic analysis and replicated in an independent cohort. In a later analysis, 16,951 TCR beta sequences were associated with specific HLA alleles at a false discovery rate of 0.05. The sequencing pipeline was judged likely to have produced a cluster of highly shared sequence variants as a technical artifact. According to a later analysis, parvovirus B19, influenza, CMV and Epstein-Barr virus appeared linked to several top co-occurrence clusters. A later analysis found that HLA-associated TCR beta chains were more clonally expanded and had lower generation probabilities than equally common non-associated chains. In a later genetic analysis, fewer N-insertions in productive TCRs were reported among donors in an Asian-associated ancestry cluster than the roughly 700-donor mean. Some IMGT-functional V segments, including TRBV6-2 and TRBV6-3, could not be told apart with the 87-base-pair reads, so those segments were excluded. Linkage disequilibrium might explain the correlated functional status among segregating V segments, but an unknown experimental factor could not be ruled out. In a later analysis, TCR association rates were found to vary across HLA loci, with the most associated TCRs seen for DRB1 alleles and the fewest for HLA-C alleles. Cytomegalovirus status was reported to be diagnosed by the classifier with high specificity and sensitivity in both the original and validation cohorts. The study gave a list of 150 to 200 TCR beta chains associated with cytomegalovirus. In vitro tests confirmed that a few of the cytomegalovirus-associated TCR beta chains recognize cytomegalovirus antigens. Most CMV-associated TCR beta chains appeared to be HLA-restricted in a later analysis, and the HLA associations seemed to be driven largely by CMV exposure. Assigning TCR associations to individual alleles was difficult when HLA alleles, especially DR and DQ, strongly co-occurred. A further reported finding was that TCR beta sequences accurately predicted the HLA-A and HLA-B alleles for most subjects in the first cohort. CMV serostatus was the only immune exposure information available for the cohort. Because HLA typing was missing for some donors at each locus, association tests included only the typed subset. Only TCR beta chains were sequenced in this cohort, and the absence of alpha or paired-chain data limited detectable features. In an earlier analysis of approximately 590 of the donors, most TCR beta V segments were observed in productive rearrangements about 90% or about 30% of the time, broadly matching IMGT annotations. The authors suggested that the approach could potentially be extended to other disease states and immunological phenotypes. The presence/absence analyses assumed that sequencing depth was roughly uniform across donors, and that assumption may not be true.

About this clone itself: Its specific antigen is unknown. Base qualities are not provided; no much larger clone lies one nucleotide away.

The protocol used for the library was the immunoSEQ multiplex PCR assay. A mixture of 60 forward primers for TCR Vbeta segments and 13 reverse primers for TCR Jbeta segments was used in the multiplex PCR. Amplification of the CDR3 region of rearranged TCR beta genes was performed with a multiplex PCR assay on genomic DNA. Amplified TCR beta libraries were sequenced as 87-base-pair reads on the Illumina HiSeq System. As for the authors' bioinformatics: A later analysis tallied 75 million to 95 million unique TCR beta chains across the approximately 670 repertoires, and some 10 million of those chains were shared by two or more donors. A nearest-neighbor algorithm error-corrected the raw reads and collapsed the reads into unique sequences, merging closely related sequences to remove PCR and sequencing errors. CDR3 sequences were aligned to IMGT reference sequences to assign V, D and J gene segments. For a sequence to be retained, at least a six-nucleotide match to both a V gene segment and a J gene segment was required. Rearrangements were classified as productive when the CDR3 lacked stop codons and remained in frame with V and J, and all other rearrangements were classified as non-productive. CDR3 was defined by IMGT convention, running from the second conserved V-encoded cysteine to the conserved J-encoded phenylalanine. Sequences without an unambiguous match to a single V gene segment were excluded from the earlier analysis of several hundred of the donors. In an earlier analysis of around 590 of the donors, a V segment was called functional when productive rearrangements were above 56.7%, and segregating when the standard deviation between donors exceeded 5%. A statistical classification framework was built to diagnose cytomegalovirus status from the catalog of TCR beta chain sequences. V and J gene assignment, in a later analysis, came from comparing TCR nucleotide sequences with IMGT/GENE-DB human TR gene sequences. In a later analysis, CDR3 sequences and most-parsimonious VDJ recombination scenarios were assigned using the TCRdist pipeline. In a later analysis, each TCR beta chain was defined by its CDR3 amino acid sequence together with its V-gene family, and reads without a unique V-gene family were excluded. To address suspected cross-contamination and a sequencing artifact, a later analysis removed 450 to 700 highly shared, low-generation-probability nucleotide sequences. A later analysis calculated a clonal expansion index for each public chain from normalized within-repertoire ranks of inferred template counts. In a later analysis, generation probabilities were computed using a VDJ recombination model fitted to out-of-frame rearrangements, and the results were checked against IGoR. In a later analysis, TCR-TCR, TCR-HLA and TCR-CMV co-occurrence was scored with hypergeometric tests, and a repertoire-size bias correction was applied to TCR pairs. A later analysis estimated false discovery rates by permuting HLA or CMV assignments 20 times. In a later analysis, co-occurring TCRs were grouped using DBSCAN, with TCRdist sequence similarity added in when clustering inside HLA-allele-positive subsets. Repertoires with fewer than 30,000 or more than 120,000 public chains were left out of co-occurrence clustering, as were five repertoires with anomalous nucleotide sharing. The source is immuneACCESS, and TCRdb retained only in-frame sequences with V and J called. Part of the clones is not carried over; for the studies checked, unresolved V genes explain less than half of this, and the remainder is unexplained. D and trimming come from the DNA, and the V and J calls and clone size come from that table. The sample yields more than 150,000 clones; around 76% were counted once. Approximately 1.4% of the sample is held by the ten biggest clonotypes.

Per the germline V gene (reference sequence), MNHEY is the CDR1 and SMNVEV is the CDR2. Spanning cysteine to phenylalanine, the CDR3 consists of 15 amino acids. This entry keeps only the CDR3 DNA: 45 bases, framed from base 1. For this chain, trimming is 4 bases at the V end and 3 bases at the J end, and the number of junction bases without a gene match is 6. The cohort comprised some 680 healthy bone marrow donors. At the time of sampling, every cohort member was nominally healthy, though immune exposures that went unrecorded were likely present. The donor was CMV seronegative and belonged to the group of 352 seronegative cohort members. Every donor gave a peripheral blood sample, and the peripheral blood mononuclear cells from that sample were used for TCR beta sequencing. Genomic DNA was extracted from the blood cell samples with the Qiagen DNeasy Blood Extraction Kit.

The V and J genes are TRBV27 and TRBJ2-7, and 10 bases in between align with TRBD2. Sequencing was carried out using PBMCs. This receptor was taken from a man aged 40-50 years in good health and CMV-seronegative. The sequenced DNA: TGTGCCAGCAGTTCGCCAGCGGGGGGGTTCTACGAGCAGTACTTC. Translated, this is CASSSPAGGFYEQYF.